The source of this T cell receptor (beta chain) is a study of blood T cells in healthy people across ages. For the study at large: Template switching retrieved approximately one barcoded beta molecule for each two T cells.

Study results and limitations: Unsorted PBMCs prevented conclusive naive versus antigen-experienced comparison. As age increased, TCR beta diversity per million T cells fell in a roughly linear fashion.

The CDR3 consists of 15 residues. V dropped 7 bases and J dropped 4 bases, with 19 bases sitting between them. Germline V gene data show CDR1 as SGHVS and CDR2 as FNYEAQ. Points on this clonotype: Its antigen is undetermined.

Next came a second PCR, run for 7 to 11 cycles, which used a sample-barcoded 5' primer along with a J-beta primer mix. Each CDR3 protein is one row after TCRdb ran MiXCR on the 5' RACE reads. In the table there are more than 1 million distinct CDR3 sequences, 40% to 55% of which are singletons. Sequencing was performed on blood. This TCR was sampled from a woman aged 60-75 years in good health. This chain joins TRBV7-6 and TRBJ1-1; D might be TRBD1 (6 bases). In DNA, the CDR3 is TGTGCCAGCACATCGGGACAAGGGGCTGGCACTGAAGCTTTCTTT. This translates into CASTSGQGAGTEAFF.